This T cell receptor beta chain came from a study of early T cells in non-severe SARS-CoV-2 infection. Study details: Chains from this unsorted whole-blood bulk RNA could not be paired.

Molecules of cDNA were individually given unique molecular identifiers that were attached to them. Using its own MiXCR run on the 5' RACE reads, TCRdb lists one record per CDR3 protein. Here the sample spans 74,000 or so distinct CDR3 sequences, around 10% being singletons. CDR1 is SGHRS, CDR2 YFSETQ, per germline. Trimming pared 2 bases from V and 0 bases from J, leaving 21 bases between. The length of the CDR3 is 19 residues. General study findings and limits: The VDJdb matching leaned toward anti-spike CD8 responses and overlooked private and CD4 specificities.

This clonotype was seen many times. No antigen is known for it. This chain joins TRBV5-1 and TRBJ2-1; TRBD1 is a possible D gene (5 bases). The source is an adult who was a healthcare worker with PCR-confirmed SARS-CoV-2 infection or an uninfected control (not recorded which). Sequenced: whole blood. The CDR3 here is CASSFRVISFSNSYNEQFF. CDR3 nucleotide sequence: TGCGCCAGCAGCTTCAGGGTTATCAGTTTCTCAAACTCCTACAATGAGCAGTTCTTC.